This T cell receptor (beta chain) comes out of a study of technical replicates of blood from a few donors. The CDR3 consists of 21 residues. In germline, CDR1 is PRHDT, CDR2 FYEKMQ (reference sequence). The V gene end was trimmed by 5 bases and the J gene end by 4 bases; junction bases not matched to a gene: 22. Repertoires were generated with immunoSEQ multiplex PCR, while TCRdb's copy carries only in-frame clones and drops some. The table shows tens of thousands of clones, with roughly 95% occurring only once. This clone was seen only a few times. The sequencing sample was made of PBMCs. This receptor was taken from a human donor in good health. Some clones in this sample may be carry-over from other donors' samples. V gene TRBV13 combines with J gene TRBJ2-1; 11 nucleotides line up with TRBD2. The CDR3 DNA reads as TGTGCCAGCAGCCCCTTGGGAGGGGTTAGCGGGAGGGCTTCCTTTTACAATGAGCAGTTCTTC. Encoded protein: CASSPLGGVSGRASFYNEQFF.